These T cell receptor beta chains were read from a single sample in a study of beta chain features in type 1 diabetes. Profiled with immunoSEQ multiplex PCR; TCRdb holds only in-frame clones, not every one. The profile shows hundreds of thousands of clones, around an eighth of them singletons. Material: naive CD4+ T cells from blood. These receptors all stem from a young man with type 1 diabetes. CDR3s include the opening cysteine and the closing phenylalanine or tryptophan. Each record gives: V gene, D gene, clone size, J gene, CDR3 DNA, CDR3 protein. The D gene is left open where the match is weak. The size of a clone is reported for some rows only, either as once, few or many, or as a class for expanded clones.

TRBV7-9	-	-	TRBJ1-1	TGTGCCAGCAGCTCGTCCGGGATCGGCACTGAAGCTTTCTTT	CASSSSGIGTEAFF
TRBV18	-	-	TRBJ2-1	TGTGCCAGCTCACCACCGAGCAGTTATGAGCAGTTCTTC	CASSPPSSYEQFF
TRBV30	-	-	TRBJ2-3	TGTGCCTGGAATCGGGGTCCCAGCACAGATACGCAGTATTTT	CAWNRGPSTDTQYF
TRBV13	TRBD1	-	TRBJ1-1	TGTGCCAGCAGCTTTAGGACAGGGGTGAACACTGAAGCTTTCTTT	CASSFRTGVNTEAFF
TRBV4-2	-	-	TRBJ2-5	TGTGCCAGCAGCCAAGATCATGGGTTTGGAGAGACCCAGTACTTC	CASSQDHGFGETQYF
TRBV4-1	TRBD1	few	TRBJ2-4	TGCGCCAGCAGCCAAGCACCGGGACAGGGGATGAACATTCAGTACTTC	CASSQAPGQGMNIQYF
TRBV4-3	-	few	TRBJ2-7	TGCGCCAGCAGCCAAATGCAGGGGGGAGTCGGCGAGCAGTACTTC	CASSQMQGGVGEQYF
TRBV18	-	few	TRBJ1-2	TGTGCCAGCTCACCACCTCCTGACTTTCACTATGGCTACACCTTC	CASSPPPDFHYGYTF
TRBV30	-	few	TRBJ1-3	TGTGCCTGGAGTGAAGGGAGCTCTGGAAACACCATATATTTT	CAWSEGSSGNTIYF
TRBV5-1	TRBD1	-	TRBJ1-2	TGCGCCAGCAGGTTAGGGGGCGACTATGGCTACACCTTC	CASRLGGDYGYTF